The present TCR beta chain was sequenced within a study of beta chain features in type 1 diabetes. This clone occurred many times. The antigen is unknown. Every donor provided one heparinised blood draw, which averaged approximately 100 mL. CDR3 length: 14 residues. Germline CDR1 SGHRS, CDR2 YFSETQ. V lost 4 bases and J lost 0, with 5 bases in between. TCRB transcripts that were expressed got sequenced, as all of the isolated RNA had been reverse transcribed. Some clones are missing from TCRdb's copy, which holds only in-frame ones; the method was immunoSEQ multiplex PCR. The sample carries about 150,000 clones, less than 10% recorded once. Findings and limits, study-wide: There was a moderate but significant shortening of TCRB CDR3s in all four CD4+ subsets of Type 1 diabetes patients. Individuals with type 1 diabetes displayed fewer insertions and more deletions at VDJ junctions. Sequencing the cDNA could make cells with high TCR expression show up more than they should.

This sequence originates from a man aged 18 to 29 with type 1 diabetes. V and J are TRBV5-1 and TRBJ2-6, with D uncertain. The sample was central memory CD4+ T cells from blood. The CDR3 nucleotides are TGCGCCAGCAGCGACAACTCTGGGGCCAACGTCCTGACTTTC. Translated, it gives CASSDNSGANVLTF.